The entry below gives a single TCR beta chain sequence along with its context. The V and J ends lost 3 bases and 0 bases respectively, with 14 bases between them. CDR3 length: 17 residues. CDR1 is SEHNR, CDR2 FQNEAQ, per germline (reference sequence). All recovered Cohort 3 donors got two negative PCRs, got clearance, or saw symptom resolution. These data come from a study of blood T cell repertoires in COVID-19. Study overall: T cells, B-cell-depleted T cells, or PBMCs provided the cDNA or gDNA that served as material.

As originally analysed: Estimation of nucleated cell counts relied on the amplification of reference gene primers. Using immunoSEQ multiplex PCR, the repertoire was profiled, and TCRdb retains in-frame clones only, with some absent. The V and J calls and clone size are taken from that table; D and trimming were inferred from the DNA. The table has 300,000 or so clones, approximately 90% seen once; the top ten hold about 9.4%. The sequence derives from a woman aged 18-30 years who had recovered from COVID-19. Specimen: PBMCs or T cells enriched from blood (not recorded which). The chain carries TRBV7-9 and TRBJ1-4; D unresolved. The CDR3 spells CASSFFPGGPTNEKLFF. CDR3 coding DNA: TGTGCCAGCAGCTTTTTCCCTGGAGGGCCAACTAATGAAAAACTGTTTTTT.